This T cell receptor (beta chain) derives from a study of cytomegalovirus exposure and HLA in healthy donors. The PCR ran on 60 Vbeta and 13 Jbeta primers. Data came from immunoSEQ multiplex PCR; TCRdb stores just in-frame clones and leaves some out. The sample holds about 110,000 clones; roughly 79% are singletons and the top ten take roughly 8.2%. The CDR3 is 15 residues long. CDR1 and CDR2 (germline): SGHTA, FQGNSA. Unmatched junction bases numbered 4, after V lost 3 bases and J lost 0 bases. Source material: PBMCs. This clonotype was sampled from a woman aged 45-65 years in good health and CMV-seropositive. The V call is TRBV7-2, the J call TRBJ1-1; TRBD1 matches 7 bases. The CDR3 coding sequence is TGTGCCAGCAGCTTGACAGGGCACATGAACACTGAAGCTTTCTTT. It encodes CASSLTGHMNTEAFF.